These 25 T cell receptor beta chains came from one sample sequenced in a study of blood T cells in healthy people across ages. A second PCR of 7 to 11 cycles used a sample-barcoded 5' primer and a J-beta primer mix. Each CDR3 protein is one row after TCRdb ran MiXCR on the 5' RACE reads. This table holds around 320,000 distinct CDR3 sequences, roughly 29% found once. The sequenced sample consisted of blood. The receptors were gathered from a woman in her sixties or seventies in good health.

This clonotype was counted a few times. The chain is built from TRBV5-6 and TRBJ2-1; unclear D gene. V was pared by 4 bases and J by 8 bases, with 13 bases between. CDR3 length equals 13 residues. Germline V gene lookup returns CDR1 SGHDT and CDR2 YYEEEE. Written as DNA, the CDR3 is TGTGCCAGCAGCCCCCGGGCAACCGATGAGCAGTTCTTC. Its protein product is CASSPRATDEQFF.

The chain is built from TRBV9 and TRBJ1-2; D gene unclear. Germline-derived CDR1 and CDR2 are SGDLS and YYNGEE. Trimming cost V 0 bases and J 2 bases, with 5 bases left between them. CDR3 length: 13 residues. In DNA, the CDR3 is TGTGCCAGCAGCGTAGACGAGAACTATGGCTACACCTTC. Translating gives CASSVDENYGYTF.

This chain uses TRBV6-1 with TRBJ2-1, with 15 bases that match TRBD2. This CDR3 has 15 amino acids. Germline values: CDR1 MNHNS, CDR2 SASEGT. Trimming at V came to 3 bases and at J to 8 bases, leaving 2 bases not matched to a gene. CDR3 loop: CASSDGLAGGDEQFF. The CDR3, as DNA: TGTGCCAGCAGTGACGGACTAGCGGGAGGGGATGAGCAGTTCTTC.

V and J are TRBV20-1 and TRBJ2-7, with a weak D call TRBD2 (5 bases). Trimming removed 6 bases at V and 10 bases at J, with 16 bases between. The germline CDR1 and CDR2 sequences are DFQATT and SNEGSKA (reference sequence). CDR3 length: 11 amino acids. In DNA form, the CDR3 reads TGCAGTGCGAGGGAGCAGGTTGTACAGTACTTC. Translated: CSAREQVVQYF.

This clonotype was counted only a few times. The rearrangement joins TRBV6-1 to TRBJ2-5; 7 nucleotides match TRBD2. The assigned J gene may be wrong: the sequence end matches TRBJ2-7 better. The CDR3 is 14 residues long. Germline values: CDR1 MNHNS, CDR2 SASEGT. The CDR3 region has the DNA TGTGCCACCCGTCCAGGCGGGGGTGAATACGAGCAGTACTTC. Amino acids: CATRPGGGEYEQYF.

This clonotype has more than one count but fewer than ten. The V call is TRBV10-2, the J call TRBJ2-3, with a possible D match to TRBD2 (5 bases). From germline, CDR1 is WSHSY and CDR2 SAAADI. Trimming removed 2 bases from V and 4 bases from J, with 10 bases in between. This CDR3 is built from 14 residues. The CDR3 region has the DNA TGCGCCAGCAGTGAGGGTATGAGGGCAGATACGCAGTATTTT. Translating gives CASSEGMRADTQYF.

The chain combines TRBV27 with TRBJ1-1; D gene uncertain. This CDR3 is 14 amino acids long. Trimming shortened V by 0 bases and J by 0 bases, and 5 bases separated the two germline ends. Germline V lookup: CDR1 MNHEY, CDR2 SMNVEV (reference sequence). CDR3 region: CASSLSVLNTEAFF. The CDR3, as DNA: TGTGCCAGCAGTTTATCAGTCCTGAACACTGAAGCTTTCTTT.

This clonotype was detected a few times. J is TRBJ2-1 and V is TRBV6-4, with D perhaps matching TRBD1 or TRBD2 (5 bases each). V lost 5 bases and J lost 7, with 12 bases in between. CDR3 length: 13 amino acids. Germline CDR1 MRHNA, CDR2 SNTAGT. CDR3 region: CASSLEGWNEQFF. The CDR3 nucleotides are TGTGCCAGCAGTCTTGAGGGGTGGAATGAGCAGTTCTTC.

The chain joins TRBV20-1 to TRBJ1-2; 9 bases are shared with TRBD1. This CDR3 is 16 amino acids long. Germline V CDR1 and CDR2: DFQATT, SNEGSKA (reference sequence). The V and J ends lost 0 bases and 2 bases, in that order; junction bases with no gene match: 7. The CDR3 DNA is TGCAGTGCTAGAGATTCCGGGACAGGGATGAACTATGGCTACACCTTC. Translating gives CSARDSGTGMNYGYTF.

This clonotype was seen a single time. The V gene is TRBV11-2, the J gene TRBJ1-5; D not certain. This CDR3 has 15 amino acids. The V end was cut by 0 bases, the J end by 3 bases, with 9 bases between. In germline, CDR1 is SGHAT, CDR2 FQNNGV. The CDR3 sequence: CASSLEAGFNQPQHF. CDR3 bases: TGTGCCAGCAGCTTAGAGGCCGGGTTCAATCAGCCCCAGCATTTT. The full variable domain, rest sourced from reference TRBV11-2 and TRBJ1-5, is EAGVAQSPRYKIIEKRQSVAFWCNPISGHATLYWYQQILGQGPKLLIQFQNNGVVDDSQLPKDRFSAERLKGVDSTLKIQPAKLEDSAVYLCASSLEAGFNQPQHFGDGTRLSIL.

In regard to this clonotype: With a much larger clone just one base away, this may be a read error. The gene calls are TRBV20-1 and TRBJ2-7, with D unresolved. CDR1 DFQATT and CDR2 SNEGSKA come from the germline V gene (reference sequence). CDR3 size: 12 residues. CDR3: CGARKASYEQYF. As DNA, the CDR3 is TGCGGTGCTAGAAAAGCTTCCTACGAGCAGTACTTC.

This clonotype was seen a few times. A read error may produce the germline difference seen at one junction end. The rearrangement uses TRBV6-5 and TRBJ1-4; D is unclear. Germline V lookup: CDR1 MNHEY, CDR2 SVGAGI. The CDR3 totals 14 residues. CDR3 bases: TGTGCCAGCAGTTACTTTGCCTCTCATGAAAAACTGTCTTTT. The encoded protein is CASSYFASHEKLSF.

This clonotype was seen only once. The rearrangement uses TRBV3-1 and TRBJ2-7, with TRBD2 matching 8 bases. The germline CDR1 and CDR2 sequences are LGHDT and YNNKEL (reference sequence). The trim removed 0 bases at V and 3 bases at J, leaving 4 bases unmatched. CDR3 size: 15 residues. The CDR3 DNA follows: TGTGCCAGCAGCCAAGACGAGCTAGCGGGCTACGAGCAGTACTTC. Its protein product is CASSQDELAGYEQYF.

The V gene is TRBV28, the J gene TRBJ2-1, with TRBD2 matching over 8 bases. This CDR3 has 16 amino acids. Trimming at V came to 3 bases and at J to 4 bases, leaving 8 bases not matched to a gene. From germline, CDR1 is MDHEN and CDR2 SYDVKM. Here the CDR3 reads CASSFWAGGSYNEQFF. The CDR3 DNA reads TGTGCCAGCAGTTTCTGGGCGGGAGGCAGTTACAATGAGCAGTTCTTC.

This clonotype was counted a few times. The chain has TRBV6-6 and TRBJ2-5; TRBD2 is a possible D gene (6 bases). Trimming stripped 8 bases from V and 2 bases from J, with 18 bases between. Germline CDR1 MNHNY, CDR2 SVGAGI (reference sequence). This CDR3 region has 15 residues. Here the CDR3 reads CASQPGAAIQETQYF. The CDR3, as DNA: TGTGCCAGCCAACCGGGAGCGGCGATTCAAGAGACCCAGTACTTC.

The CDR3 region is CAISESYTATDTQYF. The CDR3 DNA reads TGTGCCATCAGTGAGTCGTACACAGCCACAGATACGCAGTATTTT. The V and J genes are TRBV10-3 and TRBJ2-3, with no clear D. CDR1 is ENHRY and CDR2 is SYGVKD in the germline V gene. The CDR3 covers 15 residues. V lost 0 bases, J lost 2 bases, and 9 bases lay in between.

A single count supports this clonotype. The rearrangement uses TRBV3-1 and TRBJ2-2; D gene ambiguous. The CDR3 is 13 amino acids. V dropped 1 base and J dropped 2 bases, with 2 bases sitting between them. Germline V gene data show CDR1 as LGHDT and CDR2 as YNNKEL (reference sequence). This CDR3 is CASSQANTGELFF. CDR3 in DNA: TGTGCCAGCAGCCAAGCAAACACCGGGGAGCTGTTTTTT.

The chain carries TRBV9 and TRBJ2-7, with 8 bases lining up with TRBD2. The V and J ends lost 2 bases and 0 bases, in that order; junction bases with no gene match: 1. Germline CDR1 reads SGDLS; CDR2 reads YYNGEE. This CDR3 comprises 14 residues. The CDR3, as DNA: TGTGCCAGCAGCGTGACTAGCGTCTCCTACGAGCAGTACTTC. It codes for CASSVTSVSYEQYF.

The chain carries TRBV7-2 and TRBJ2-1, with D unresolved. CDR1 and CDR2 from the germline V gene are SGHTA and FQGNSA. The CDR3 has 15 residues. Between the trimmed V and J ends, which lost 1 base and 0 bases, there was a span of 7 bases. The CDR3 DNA follows: TGTGCCAGCAGCTTAGACGGCATCTCCTACAATGAGCAGTTCTTC. This translates into CASSLDGISYNEQFF.

This clonotype was picked up a small number of times. This may arise from a read error, as a much more abundant clone is one base away. The chain carries TRBV20-1 and TRBJ2-2; 9 positions agree with TRBD1. The germline CDR1 and CDR2 sequences are DFQATT and SNEGSKA (reference sequence). With 2 bases clipped from V and 4 bases from J, the junction kept 8 bases outside the gene matches. This CDR3 spans 16 amino acids. The DNA for the CDR3 is TGCAGTGCTAGACCGAGGGACAGGGTCGTCACCGGGGAGCTGTTTTTT. Translation: CSARPRDRVVTGELFF.

Only a few counts were recorded for this clonotype. J is TRBJ1-5 and V is TRBV20-1; maybe TRBD1 (5 bases). Trimming shortened V by 6 bases and J by 0 bases, and 21 bases separated the two germline ends. The CDR3 consists of 17 residues. Germline V lookup: CDR1 DFQATT, CDR2 SNEGSKA (reference sequence). The CDR3, as DNA: TGCAGTGCCCTAAATCCCGGAGGGGATATTAGCAATCAGCCCCAGCATTTT. Translated, it gives CSALNPGGDISNQPQHF.

This clonotype appeared a few times. The chain links TRBV28 to TRBJ2-5; D is uncertain. The J call may be faulty, since TRBJ2-7 better matches the DNA end. Germline V gives CDR1 MDHEN, CDR2 SYDVKM. This CDR3 is 11 amino acids long. CDR3 region: CASSLWGEQYF. The CDR3 bases are TGTGCCAGCAGTTTATGGGGCGAGCAGTACTTC.

This clonotype was observed a few times. V gene TRBV6-5 combines with J gene TRBJ1-2; D is unresolved. Trimming cost V 6 bases and J 1 base, with 12 bases left between them. The CDR3 is made up of 14 amino acids. Germline-derived CDR1 and CDR2 are MNHEY and SVGAGI. The CDR3 spells CASSQSGLNYGYTF. The CDR3 DNA follows: TGTGCCAGCAGCCAATCGGGTCTTAACTATGGCTACACCTTC.

The rearrangement uses TRBV20-1 and TRBJ2-2, with 9 bases matching TRBD2. Trimming removed 6 bases from V and 10 bases from J; junction bases left unmatched: 9. CDR1 and CDR2 (germline): DFQATT, SNEGSKA (reference sequence). CDR3 length equals 13 residues. The CDR3 DNA follows: TGCAGTGCCCGGCTAGCGGGATGGGAGGAGCTGTTTTTT. It encodes CSARLAGWEELFF.

The V and J genes are TRBV7-2 and TRBJ2-2; D assignment may be TRBD1 or TRBD2 (5 bases each). The CDR3 consists of 15 residues. V dropped 3 bases and J dropped 0 bases, with 8 bases sitting between them. CDR1 is SGHTA and CDR2 is FQGNSA in the germline V gene. CDR3 nucleotides: TGTGCCAGCAGCTTGGGACGGACGAACACCGGGGAGCTGTTTTTT. Its translation: CASSLGRTNTGELFF.